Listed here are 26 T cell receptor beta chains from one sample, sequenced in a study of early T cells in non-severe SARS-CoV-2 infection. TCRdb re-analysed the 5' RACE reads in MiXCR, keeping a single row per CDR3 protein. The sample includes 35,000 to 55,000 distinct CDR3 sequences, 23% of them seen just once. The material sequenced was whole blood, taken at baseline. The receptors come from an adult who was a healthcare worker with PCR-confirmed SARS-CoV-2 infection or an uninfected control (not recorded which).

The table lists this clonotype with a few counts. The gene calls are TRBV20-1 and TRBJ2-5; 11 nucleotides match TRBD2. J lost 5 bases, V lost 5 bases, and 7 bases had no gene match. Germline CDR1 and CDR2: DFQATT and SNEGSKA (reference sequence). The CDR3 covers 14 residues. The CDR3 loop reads CSARLAGSQETQYF. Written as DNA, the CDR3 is TGCAGTGCTCGACTAGCGGGGTCCCAGGAGACCCAGTACTTC.

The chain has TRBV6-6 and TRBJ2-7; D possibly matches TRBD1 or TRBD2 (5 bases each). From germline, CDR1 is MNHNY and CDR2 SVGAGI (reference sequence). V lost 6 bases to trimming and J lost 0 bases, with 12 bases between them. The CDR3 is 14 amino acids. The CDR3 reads CASSRDGSSYEQYF. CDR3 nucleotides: TGTGCCAGCAGCCGGGACGGTAGCTCCTACGAGCAGTACTTC.

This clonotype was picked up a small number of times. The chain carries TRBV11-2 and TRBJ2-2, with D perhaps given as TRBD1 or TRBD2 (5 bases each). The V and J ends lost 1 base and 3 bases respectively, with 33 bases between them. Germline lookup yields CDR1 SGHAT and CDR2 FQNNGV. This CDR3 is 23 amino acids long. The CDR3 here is CASSLAGGGGYLIAAADTGELFF. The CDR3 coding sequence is TGTGCCAGCAGCTTAGCTGGGGGTGGTGGGTACCTAATCGCCGCGGCGGACACCGGGGAGCTGTTTTTT.

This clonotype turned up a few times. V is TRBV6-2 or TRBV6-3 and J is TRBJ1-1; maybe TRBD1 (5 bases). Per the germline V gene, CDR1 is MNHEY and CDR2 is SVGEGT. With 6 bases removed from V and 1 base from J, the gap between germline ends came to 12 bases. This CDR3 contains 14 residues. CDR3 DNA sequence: TGTGCCAGCAGGAACGGACACTCGAACACTGAAGCTTTCTTT. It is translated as CASRNGHSNTEAFF.

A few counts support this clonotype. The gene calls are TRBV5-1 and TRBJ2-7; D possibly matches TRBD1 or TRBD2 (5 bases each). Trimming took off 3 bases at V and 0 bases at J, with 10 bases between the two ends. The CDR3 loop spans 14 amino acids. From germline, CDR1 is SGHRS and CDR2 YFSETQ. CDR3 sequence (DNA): TGCGCCAGCAGCTCGGGACCAGCCTCCTACGAGCAGTACTTC. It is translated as CASSSGPASYEQYF.

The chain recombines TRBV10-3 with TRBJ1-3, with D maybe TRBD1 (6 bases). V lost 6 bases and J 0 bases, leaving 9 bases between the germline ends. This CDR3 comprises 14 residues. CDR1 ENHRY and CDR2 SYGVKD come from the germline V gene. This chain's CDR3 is CAIRDSDSGNTIYF. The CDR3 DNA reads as TGTGCCATCAGGGACAGTGACTCTGGAAACACCATATATTTT.

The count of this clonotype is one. The DNA for the CDR3 is TGTGCCAGCAGCCGGGACGAGGGCTACACTGAAGCTTTCTTT. It translates to CASSRDEGYTEAFF. J is TRBJ1-1 and V is TRBV13, with D perhaps TRBD1 (5 bases). The V gene lost 5 bases and the J gene lost 3 bases, with 13 bases spanning the gap. This CDR3 spans 14 amino acids. CDR1 and CDR2 from the germline V gene are PRHDT and FYEKMQ (reference sequence).

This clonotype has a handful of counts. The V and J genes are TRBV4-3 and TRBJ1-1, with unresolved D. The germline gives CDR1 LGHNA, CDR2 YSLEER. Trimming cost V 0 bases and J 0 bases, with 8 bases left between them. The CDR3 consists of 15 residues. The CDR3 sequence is CASSQDIRVNTEAFF. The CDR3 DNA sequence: TGCGCCAGCAGCCAAGATATACGGGTGAACACTGAAGCTTTCTTT.

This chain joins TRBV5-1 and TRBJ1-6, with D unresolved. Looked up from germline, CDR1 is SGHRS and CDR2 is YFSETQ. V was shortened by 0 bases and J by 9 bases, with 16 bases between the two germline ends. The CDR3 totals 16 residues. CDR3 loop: CASSLEGLGSLSPLHF. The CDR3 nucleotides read TGCGCCAGCAGCTTGGAAGGGCTAGGGAGCCTTTCACCCCTCCACTTT.

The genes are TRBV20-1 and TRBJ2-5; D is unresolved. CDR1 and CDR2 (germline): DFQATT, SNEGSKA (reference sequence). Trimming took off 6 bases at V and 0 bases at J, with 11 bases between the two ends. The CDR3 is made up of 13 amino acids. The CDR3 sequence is CSARHSDQETQYF. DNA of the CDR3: TGCAGTGCCCGCCACAGCGACCAAGAGACCCAGTACTTC.

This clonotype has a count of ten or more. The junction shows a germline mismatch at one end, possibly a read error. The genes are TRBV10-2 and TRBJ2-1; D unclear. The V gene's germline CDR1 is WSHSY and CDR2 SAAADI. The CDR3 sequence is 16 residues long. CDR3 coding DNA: TGCGCCAGCAGGGAGTTTGGCGGCGGCTCCTACAATGAGCAGTTCTTC. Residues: CASREFGGGSYNEQFF.

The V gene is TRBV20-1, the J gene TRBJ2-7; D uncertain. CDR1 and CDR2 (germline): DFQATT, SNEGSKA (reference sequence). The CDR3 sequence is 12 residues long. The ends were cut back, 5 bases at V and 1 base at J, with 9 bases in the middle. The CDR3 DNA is TGCAGTGCTTCTAAGGGTTCCTACGAGCAGTACTTC. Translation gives CSASKGSYEQYF.

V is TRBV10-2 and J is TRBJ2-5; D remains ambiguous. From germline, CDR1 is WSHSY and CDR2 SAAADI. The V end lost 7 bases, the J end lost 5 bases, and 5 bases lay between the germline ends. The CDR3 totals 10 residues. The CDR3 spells CASKDETQYF. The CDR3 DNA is TGCGCCAGCAAGGACGAGACCCAGTACTTC.

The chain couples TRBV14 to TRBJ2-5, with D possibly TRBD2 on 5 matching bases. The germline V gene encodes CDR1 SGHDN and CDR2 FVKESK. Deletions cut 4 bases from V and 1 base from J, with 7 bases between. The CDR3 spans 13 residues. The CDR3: CASSRGLQETQYF. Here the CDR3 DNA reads TGTGCCAGCAGCCGCGGGCTCCAAGAGACCCAGTACTTC. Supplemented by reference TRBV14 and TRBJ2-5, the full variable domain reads EAGVTQFPSHSVIEKGQTVTLRCDPISGHDNLYWYRRVMGKEIKFLLHFVKESKQDESGMPNNRFLAERTGGTYSTLKVQPAELEDSGVYFCASSRGLQETQYFGPGTRLLVL.

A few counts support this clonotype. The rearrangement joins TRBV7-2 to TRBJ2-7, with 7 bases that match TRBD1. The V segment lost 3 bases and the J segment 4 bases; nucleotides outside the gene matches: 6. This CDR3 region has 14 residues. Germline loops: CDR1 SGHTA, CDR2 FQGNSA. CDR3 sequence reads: CASSLGARGYEQYF. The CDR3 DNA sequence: TGTGCCAGCAGCTTGGGGGCCAGGGGGTACGAGCAGTACTTC.

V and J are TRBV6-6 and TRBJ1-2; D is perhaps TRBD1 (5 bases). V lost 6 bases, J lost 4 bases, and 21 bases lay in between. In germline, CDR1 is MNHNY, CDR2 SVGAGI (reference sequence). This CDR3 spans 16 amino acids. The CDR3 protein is CASSPQAGGYVYGYTF. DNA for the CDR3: TGTGCCAGCAGCCCCCAGGCGGGGGGGTACGTCTATGGCTACACCTTC.

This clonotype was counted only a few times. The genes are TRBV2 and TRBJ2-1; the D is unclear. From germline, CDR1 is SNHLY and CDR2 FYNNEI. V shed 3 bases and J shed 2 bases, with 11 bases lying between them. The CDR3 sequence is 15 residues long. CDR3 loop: CASSDPRSPYNEQFF. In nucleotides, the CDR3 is TGTGCCAGCAGTGATCCTAGGAGTCCCTACAATGAGCAGTTCTTC.

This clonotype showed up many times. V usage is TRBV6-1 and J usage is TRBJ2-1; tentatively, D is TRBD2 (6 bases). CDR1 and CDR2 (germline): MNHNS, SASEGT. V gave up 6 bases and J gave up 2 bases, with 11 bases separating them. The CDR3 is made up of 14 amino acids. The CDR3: CASSRDFPYNEQFF. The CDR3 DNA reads TGTGCCAGCAGCCGGGACTTTCCCTACAATGAGCAGTTCTTC.

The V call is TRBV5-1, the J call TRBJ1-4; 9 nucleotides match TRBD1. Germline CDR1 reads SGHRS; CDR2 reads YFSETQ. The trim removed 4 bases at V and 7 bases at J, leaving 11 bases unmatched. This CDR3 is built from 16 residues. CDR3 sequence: CASSPGQGIFGEKLFF. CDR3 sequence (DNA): TGCGCCAGCAGCCCCGGACAGGGGATTTTCGGTGAAAAACTGTTTTTT. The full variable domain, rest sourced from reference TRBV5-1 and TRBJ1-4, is KAGVTQTPRYLIKTRGQQVTLSCSPISGHRSVSWYQQTPGQGLQFLFEYFSETQRNKGNFPGRFSGRQFSNSRSEMNVSTLELGDSALYLCASSPGQGIFGEKLFFGSGTQLSVL.

Written as DNA, the CDR3 is TGCAGCGTCCTCGACAGGGTGAACACCATATATTTT. The encoded protein is CSVLDRVNTIYF. V usage is TRBV29-1 and J usage is TRBJ1-3; 7 bases align to TRBD1. V dropped 6 bases and J dropped 7; count of bases not matched to a gene: 6. The germline V gene has CDR1 SQVTM and CDR2 ANQGSEA. The CDR3 is made up of 12 amino acids.

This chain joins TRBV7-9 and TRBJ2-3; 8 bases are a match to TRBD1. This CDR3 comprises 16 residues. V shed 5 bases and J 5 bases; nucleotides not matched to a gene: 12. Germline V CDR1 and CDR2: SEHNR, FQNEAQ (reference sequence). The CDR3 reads CASSPTRRGLGDTQYF. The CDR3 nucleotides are TGTGCCAGCAGCCCTACGCGCAGGGGGCTTGGAGATACGCAGTATTTT.

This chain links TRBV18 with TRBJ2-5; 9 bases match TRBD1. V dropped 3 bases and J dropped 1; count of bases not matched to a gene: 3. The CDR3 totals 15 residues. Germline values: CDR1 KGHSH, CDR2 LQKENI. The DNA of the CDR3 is TGTGCCAGCTCACCCAGGACAGGGGCCCAAGAGACCCAGTACTTC. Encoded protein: CASSPRTGAQETQYF.

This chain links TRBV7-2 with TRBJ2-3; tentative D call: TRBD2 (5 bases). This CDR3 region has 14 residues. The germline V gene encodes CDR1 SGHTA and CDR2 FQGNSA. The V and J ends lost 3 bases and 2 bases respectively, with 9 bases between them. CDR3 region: CASSLFRDTDTQYF. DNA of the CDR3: TGTGCCAGCAGCTTGTTCCGGGACACAGATACGCAGTATTTT.

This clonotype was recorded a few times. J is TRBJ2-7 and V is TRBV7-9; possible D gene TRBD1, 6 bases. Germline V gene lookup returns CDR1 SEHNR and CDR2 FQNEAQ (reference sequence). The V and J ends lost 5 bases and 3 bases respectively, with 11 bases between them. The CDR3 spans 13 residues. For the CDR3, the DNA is TGTGCCAGCAGCACCCGGGACATCTACGAGCAGTACTTC. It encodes CASSTRDIYEQYF.

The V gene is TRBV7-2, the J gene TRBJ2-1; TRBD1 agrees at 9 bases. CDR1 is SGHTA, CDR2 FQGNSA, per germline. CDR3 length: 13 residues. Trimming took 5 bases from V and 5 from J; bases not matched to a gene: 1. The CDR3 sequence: CASSRTGDNEQFF. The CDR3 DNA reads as TGTGCCAGCAGCCGGACAGGGGACAATGAGCAGTTCTTC.

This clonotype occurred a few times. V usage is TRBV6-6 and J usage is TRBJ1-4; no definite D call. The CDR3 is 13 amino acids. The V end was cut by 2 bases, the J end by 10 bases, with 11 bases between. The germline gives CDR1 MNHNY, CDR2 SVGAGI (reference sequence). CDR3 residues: CASSYGSSGKLFF. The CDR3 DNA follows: TGTGCCAGCAGTTACGGGAGTTCGGGAAAACTGTTTTTT.